This passage covers 25 T cell receptor beta chains from one sample sequenced in a study of T-cell reconstitution after alpha-beta-depleted transplantation in children. Using unique molecular identifiers, the investigators prepared the TCRbeta library. TCRdb recomputed calls from the PCR reads with MiXCR, one row per CDR3 protein. The sample lists fewer than 550,000 distinct CDR3 sequences, over 9.5% occurring once. The sequencing here drew on PBMCs, taken before TCRalphabeta/CD19-depleted stem cell transplant. These receptor sequences come from a child aged 2-9 years with inherited bone marrow failure, due to receive a stem cell transplant.

There are many counts of this clonotype. The V call is TRBV7-2, the J call TRBJ2-7; D is perhaps TRBD1 or TRBD2 (5 bases each). Germline V CDR1 and CDR2: SGHTA, FQGNSA. With 6 bases removed from V and 0 bases from J, the gap between germline ends came to 21 bases. CDR3 length equals 17 residues. Written as DNA, the CDR3 is TGTGCCAGCAGTCGCCCCGGACACCTGGGGGACTCCTACGAGCAGTACTTC. It specifies CASSRPGHLGDSYEQYF.

Note on this clonotype: A much larger clone sits a single nucleotide away, making a read error possible. Here the CDR3 reads CASSRGDGPYNEQFF. CDR3 bases: TGTGCCAGCTCCCGGGGGGACGGGCCCTACAATGAGCAGTTCTTC. The rearrangement uses TRBV6-1 and TRBJ2-1; TRBD2 agrees at 7 bases. J lost 2 bases, V lost 8 bases, and 9 bases had no gene match. Looked up from germline, CDR1 is MNHNS and CDR2 is SASEGT. This CDR3 is built from 15 residues.

This clonotype came up many times. The chain couples TRBV12-3 or TRBV12-4 to TRBJ1-6; 7 bases line up with TRBD1. Losses at the gene ends were 6 bases for V and 9 bases for J; bases not matched to a gene: 8. The CDR3 has 14 amino acids. CDR3 in DNA: TGTGCCAGCAGAAAAGGGGACAGTGCTTCACCCCTCCACTTT. Translation: CASRKGDSASPLHF.

This clonotype appeared a few times. The V gene is TRBV7-9, the J gene TRBJ2-1, with a tentative D call TRBD1 (6 bases). CDR3 length equals 16 residues. Trimming left V 5 bases short and J 0 bases short, with 14 bases between. Germline lookup yields CDR1 SEHNR and CDR2 FQNEAQ (reference sequence). Here the CDR3 reads CASSPFRGSSYNEQFF. The DNA for the CDR3 is TGTGCCAGCAGCCCCTTCAGGGGTAGCTCCTACAATGAGCAGTTCTTC.

V is TRBV30 and J is TRBJ1-5, with D possibly TRBD1 on 6 matching bases. Germline-derived CDR1 and CDR2 are GTSNPN and SVGIG (reference sequence). This CDR3 contains 13 residues. V lost 2 bases and J lost 6, with 11 bases in between. Written as DNA, the CDR3 is TGTGCCTGGAGTACGGAGGGGGGTCAGCCCCAGCATTTT. This gives the protein CAWSTEGGQPQHF.

This chain connects TRBV19 to TRBJ2-2; D possibly matches TRBD1 or TRBD2 (5 bases each). With 4 bases removed from V and 1 base from J, the gap between germline ends came to 13 bases. CDR1 is LNHDA and CDR2 is SQIVND in the germline V gene (reference sequence). CDR3 size: 16 residues. The CDR3 DNA reads TGTGCCAGTAGTAGCTCCTGGGGGATGAACACCGGGGAGCTGTTTTTT. Translating it yields CASSSSWGMNTGELFF.

The rearrangement uses TRBV29-1 and TRBJ2-2, with D unresolved. The CDR3 extends over 11 amino acids. Germline CDR1 SQVTM, CDR2 ANQGSEA. Trimming shortened V by 5 bases and J by 7 bases, and 8 bases separated the two germline ends. The CDR3 nucleotides read TGCAGCGTTTGGGCCGACGGGGAGCTGTTTTTT. Translated, it gives CSVWADGELFF.

This clonotype was counted ten times or more. This chain joins TRBV20-1 and TRBJ1-6; 7 bases are a match to TRBD1. There are 15 residues in the CDR3. Germline V gene lookup returns CDR1 DFQATT and CDR2 SNEGSKA (reference sequence). V lost 3 bases, J lost 0 bases, and 2 bases stayed unmatched. CDR3 amino acids: CSARGQSSYNSPLHF. CDR3 DNA: TGCAGTGCTAGGGGACAGAGCTCCTATAATTCACCCCTCCACTTT.

The V gene is TRBV3-1, the J gene TRBJ1-6; D perhaps matches TRBD1 (5 bases). V dropped 1 base and J dropped 11 bases, with 9 bases sitting between them. This CDR3 spans 13 amino acids. Germline assignment: CDR1 LGHDT and CDR2 YNNKEL (reference sequence). CDR3 in DNA: TGTGCCAGCAGCCAAGGAGTGGGGCCACCCCTCCACTTT. Its translation is CASSQGVGPPLHF.

The table lists this clonotype with many counts. This chain joins TRBV27 and TRBJ1-1, with a tentative D call TRBD1 (6 bases). This CDR3 spans 14 amino acids. Deletions cut 6 bases from V and 5 bases from J, with 16 bases between. Germline V CDR1 and CDR2: MNHEY, SMNVEV (reference sequence). The CDR3, as DNA: TGTGCCAGCAGCAGCAGGGGTAGATGGACTGAAGCTTTCTTT. Translated, it gives CASSSRGRWTEAFF.

This clonotype was counted ten times or more. The chain carries TRBV12-3 or TRBV12-4 and TRBJ2-4; tentative D call: TRBD2 (5 bases). This CDR3 spans 17 amino acids. Trimming took 5 bases from V and 0 from J, leaving 17 bases between them. CDR3: CASSRAPGSGAKNIQYF. CDR3 coding DNA: TGTGCCAGCAGTCGCGCCCCGGGGTCTGGAGCCAAAAACATTCAGTACTTC.

This clonotype appeared many times. The chain couples TRBV7-8 to TRBJ2-1; D gene uncertain. From germline, CDR1 is SGHVS and CDR2 FQNEAQ. V was cut by 5 bases and J by 5 bases, with 4 bases left in between. The CDR3 loop spans 11 amino acids. The CDR3 is CASSPHNEQFF. CDR3 nucleotide sequence: TGTGCCAGCAGCCCCCACAATGAGCAGTTCTTC.

This clonotype was seen many times. This sequence joins TRBV5-4 and TRBJ2-2, with 8 bases fitting TRBD1. CDR3 length equals 16 residues. V was clipped by 3 bases and J by 3 bases; unmatched bases: 7. The germline gives CDR1 SGHNT, CDR2 YYREEE (reference sequence). The CDR3 loop is CASSSFDRGYTGELFF. The CDR3 DNA is TGTGCCAGCAGCTCCTTTGACAGGGGATACACCGGGGAGCTGTTTTTT. Full variable domain (remainder filled in from reference TRBV5-4 and TRBJ2-2): ETGVTQSPTHLIKTRGQQVTLRCSSQSGHNTVSWYQQALGQGPQFIFQYYREEENGRGNFPPRFSGLQFPNYSSELNVNALELDDSALYLCASSSFDRGYTGELFFGEGSRLTVL.

With respect to this clonotype: A much larger clone differs by one base, so this may be a read error. The chain links TRBV5-1 to TRBJ2-7, with 7 bases lining up with TRBD1. This CDR3 is 15 amino acids long. CDR1 is SGHRS and CDR2 is YFSETQ in the germline V gene. The CDR3 nucleotides read TGCGCCAGCAGCACCCGACAGGGATCCTCCAACGAGCAGTACTTC. Encoded protein: CASSTRQGSSNEQYF.

This rearrangement joins TRBV20-1 to TRBJ2-7; no clear D gene. This CDR3 spans 15 amino acids. Trimming left V 0 bases short and J 0 bases short, with 12 bases between. Germline V gene lookup returns CDR1 DFQATT and CDR2 SNEGSKA (reference sequence). CDR3 in DNA: TGCAGTGCTAGAGATTACGTAGGCAACTCCTACGAGCAGTACTTC. Translating it yields CSARDYVGNSYEQYF.

This clonotype was counted between two and nine times. The chain is built from TRBV20-1 and TRBJ2-7, with TRBD1 matching over 8 bases. Germline values: CDR1 DFQATT, CDR2 SNEGSKA (reference sequence). J gave up 3 bases and V 4 bases, and 5 bases lay outside the gene matches. The CDR3 is 13 amino acids. Here the CDR3 reads CSATPGQGYEQYF. The CDR3 nucleotides are TGCAGTGCTACCCCTGGACAGGGCTACGAGCAGTACTTC.

This clonotype was counted many times. The CDR3, as DNA: TGTGCCACCAGTGATTGGGACAGGGGGCAAGAGACCCAGTACTTC. Translating it yields CATSDWDRGQETQYF. The rearrangement links TRBV24-1 to TRBJ2-5; 11 bases agree with TRBD1. The germline V gene encodes CDR1 KGHDR and CDR2 SFDVKD. After removal of 2 bases from V and 2 bases from J, the junction contained 0 bases not matched to a gene. There are 15 residues in the CDR3.

This clonotype occurred many times. The rearrangement joins TRBV5-1 to TRBJ2-7; 11 positions agree with TRBD2. After removal of 3 bases from V and 1 base from J, the junction contained 6 bases not matched to a gene. The germline CDR1 and CDR2 sequences are SGHRS and YFSETQ. The length of the CDR3 is 16 residues. CDR3 coding DNA: TGCGCCAGCAGCTACGCACTAGCGGGAGTTTCCTACGAGCAGTACTTC. Translating it yields CASSYALAGVSYEQYF.

This clonotype was seen ten or more times. The chain couples TRBV5-6 to TRBJ1-5, with 7 bases aligning to TRBD1. CDR1 and CDR2 (germline): SGHDT, YYEEEE. With V trimmed by 4 bases and J by 4 bases, 2 bases remained unmatched. The CDR3 has 13 amino acids. The CDR3 DNA is TGTGCCAGCAGCGCACAGGGGAATCAGCCCCAGCATTTT. Encoded protein: CASSAQGNQPQHF.

In DNA, the CDR3 is TGCAGCGTTCCACAGGGGGAGTATGGCTACACCTTC. Translating gives CSVPQGEYGYTF. This chain uses TRBV29-1 with TRBJ1-2; 8 positions match TRBD1. The CDR3 runs 12 residues. V lost 5 bases, J lost 5 bases, and 4 bases stayed unmatched. Germline CDR1 and CDR2: SQVTM and ANQGSEA.

This clonotype was seen many times. The chain links TRBV5-1 to TRBJ2-7; D is undetermined. Germline assignment: CDR1 SGHRS and CDR2 YFSETQ. CDR3 length equals 15 residues. V was cut by 4 bases and J by 0 bases, with 14 bases left in between. The CDR3, as DNA: TGCGCCAGCAGCCCTTCACCGACGGGCTCCTACGAGCAGTACTTC. Its translation: CASSPSPTGSYEQYF.

This sequence joins TRBV12-3 or TRBV12-4 and TRBJ2-1; D is unclear. The CDR3 contains 14 residues. V was cut by 5 bases and J by 3 bases, with 11 bases left in between. The chain's CDR3 is CASSPIHDYNEQFF. The CDR3 DNA reads as TGTGCCAGCAGTCCAATCCACGACTACAATGAGCAGTTCTTC.

This clonotype appeared many times. V and J are TRBV5-1 and TRBJ2-2; TRBD2 is a possible D gene (5 bases). V lost 4 bases and J 1 base, leaving 14 bases between the germline ends. The CDR3 has 16 amino acids. The germline V gene encodes CDR1 SGHRS and CDR2 YFSETQ. The CDR3 coding sequence is TGCGCCAGCAGCCCAGTTATCCGGGGGAACACCGGGGAGCTGTTTTTT. Translation gives CASSPVIRGNTGELFF.

This chain links TRBV20-1 with TRBJ2-1, with D hard to call. This CDR3 spans 15 amino acids. The germline V gene has CDR1 DFQATT and CDR2 SNEGSKA (reference sequence). Deletions cut 3 bases from V and 0 bases from J, with 12 bases between. CDR3 in DNA: TGCAGTGCTAGTTCGGGCCCTAGCTCCTACAATGAGCAGTTCTTC. Its protein is CSASSGPSSYNEQFF.

Ten or more counts support this clonotype. J is TRBJ1-4 and V is TRBV5-1; TRBD1 is a possible D gene (6 bases). This CDR3 comprises 17 residues. V was shortened by 0 bases and J by 5 bases, with 17 bases between the two germline ends. The germline CDR1 and CDR2 sequences are SGHRS and YFSETQ. Written as DNA, the CDR3 is TGCGCCAGCAGCTTGGCCGGGGGCGCAGGGGAGAATGAAAAACTGTTTTTT. Translated, it gives CASSLAGGAGENEKLFF.